The entry below describes one T cell receptor (beta chain). Its binding antigen is unknown. Per-base quality was not reported, and no clone a single base away is much larger than it. The immunoSEQ Assay, a bias-controlled multiplex PCR, was used to amplify TCRbeta CDR3 regions from genomic DNA. As for the original processing: The number of nucleated cells in each sample was estimated by amplification of reference gene primers within the assay. To quantify the absolute abundance of each unique TCRbeta CDR3 rearrangement, sequence reads were collapsed and filtered. Productive Simpson clonality was computed per sample as the square root of Simpson's diversity index over productive rearrangements. In TCRdb, the immuneACCESS table is reduced to in-frame sequences with V and J assigned. These tables do not hold every clone; where another copy was compared, an unresolved V gene accounts for under half, and the others remain unexplained. The V and J calls and clone size were taken over from that table, and D and trimming were inferred from the DNA. The sample has 200,000 to 250,000 clones on record, roughly 81% of them singletons. The top ten clones comprise around 7.5% of the sample.

These data come from a study of blood T cell repertoires in COVID-19 (dated by TCRdb to 2020 to 2022). A note on the overall study: Samples covering the acute and convalescent phases of COVID-19 were provided by collaborators in the United States, Italy and Spain. The samples were drawn from two sources: the first 160 participants of the ongoing ImmuneRACE study, and 1,000 to 1,500 subjects contributed by 6 global collaborators. Deeply sampled blood TCRbeta repertoires from subjects exposed to, actively infected with, or recovered from COVID-19 were included in the dataset. HLA class I and class II types, where available, came from metadata supplied by the sample provider rather than from assay-based typing. The material from the prospective study consisted of cDNA or gDNA derived from T cells, B-cell-depleted T cells, or PBMCs. A de-identified subject ID, COVID-19 status, age in years and sex were almost always included in the sample metadata. A freely available public database, intended as a resource for researchers studying the immune response to SARS-CoV-2, is where the repertoires were released.

One collaborating source in Seattle enrolled patients while the patients were actively infected and followed the patients over time throughout the course of disease. Whole blood was collected in K2EDTA tubes by collaborating institutions according to the institutions' own protocols. For TCRbeta analysis, collaborators shipped samples in one of three forms: frozen whole blood, isolated PBMCs, or DNA extracted from either of those sample types. The CDR3 covers 11 residues, taking in both the cysteine and the phenylalanine. The sequence is cut down to CDR3 DNA, 33 bases in frame from base 1. V and J lose 6 bases and 6 bases, and a span of 8 bases separates them. From a lookup of the germline V gene, CDR1 and CDR2 are MNHEY and SVGAGI. What the research found in general, with its limitations: The amount of clinical and demographic metadata varied by source and participant and was provided uncurated.

The clonotype was recovered from an elderly woman with COVID-19, enrolled during active disease. The chain links TRBV6-5 with TRBJ1-2, with TRBD1 tentatively as D gene (6 bases match). Sequenced input: peripheral blood. CDR3 loop: CASSRGDGYTF. The DNA reads as follows: TGTGCCAGCAGCAGGGGAGATGGCTACACCTTC.